Given below is one T cell receptor beta chain in context. Its antigen has not been determined. No much larger clone exists at a distance of one base, and base qualities are not known. This sample is part of a study of chronic HIV infection and antiretroviral therapy (dated by TCRdb to the mid-2010s). Libraries were constructed by 5' RACE. TCRdb records Illumina MiSeq as the sequencer. The public sequencing data were trimmed at Q25 with fastp and processed into clonotypes with MiXCR by TCRdb, which kept only in-frame beta chains. Duplicate CDR3 protein sequences are folded into a single record with the most common DNA and genes. For this sample there are tens of thousands of distinct CDR3 sequences; about 7.4% appear just once. The ten top clones hold 2.9% of the sample. Based on the germline V gene, the CDR1 and CDR2 sequences are MDHEN and SYDVKM. Counted from cysteine to phenylalanine, this CDR3 has 13 amino acids. Only the CDR3 portion is preserved as DNA: 39 bases, with reading frame beginning at the first base. The junction carries 9 bases between V and J, which are trimmed by 9 bases and 0 bases respectively.

Sequencing input: peripheral blood. The receptor comes from an adult who had HIV and had not received antiretroviral therapy, or was an uninfected healthy control (not recorded which). The chain is made from TRBV28 and TRBJ2-4, with the identity of the D gene unclear. The CDR3 protein: CASSPPAKNIQYF. The sequenced DNA is TGTGCCAGTAGCCCACCAGCCAAAAACATTCAGTACTTC.